Following are 14 T cell receptor beta chains from one sample sequenced in a study of low-dose radiotherapy and immunotherapy resistance in tumors. The time point is: after trial treatment. Treatment specified: LDRT plus nivolumab, ipilimumab, low-dose cyclophosphamide and aspirin (RACIN trial). With TRAV- and TRBV-specific primers, first-strand cDNA was made, covering the alpha and beta chains. The authors ran 20 PCR cycles to amplify TCRs with a constant-region primer and V-primer adapter. TCRdb re-analysed the reads in MiXCR, keeping a single row per CDR3 protein. The sample records tens of thousands of distinct CDR3 sequences, over 15% being singletons. The material sequenced was PBMCs, taken after low-dose radiotherapy plus immunotherapy. The receptor set was obtained from a male donor with prostate cancer.

This clonotype was observed at least ten times. V is TRBV4-2 and J is TRBJ2-7; 8 positions match TRBD2. Germline V lookup: CDR1 LGHNA, CDR2 YNFKEQ. This CDR3 has 15 amino acids. Unmatched junction bases numbered 11, after V lost 5 bases and J lost 5 bases. CDR3 sequence (DNA): TGTGCCAGCAGCGGGATGTCAGCGGGAGACCACGAGCAGTACTTC. The encoded protein is CASSGMSAGDHEQYF.

There are many counts of this clonotype. This chain joins TRBV7-2 and TRBJ2-7; 12 bases match TRBD2. The CDR3 has 18 residues. The V gene's germline CDR1 is SGHTA and CDR2 FQGNSA. Trimming removed 5 bases from V and 1 base from J; junction bases left unmatched: 12. DNA for the CDR3: TGTGCCAGCAGCCCGTATCAGACTAGCGGGAGCGCTTCCTACGAGCAGTACTTC. It codes for CASSPYQTSGSASYEQYF.

This clonotype was picked up many times. The chain employs TRBV11-1 and TRBJ2-3, with D possibly being TRBD2 (7 bases). Germline lookup yields CDR1 SGHAT and CDR2 FQDESV (reference sequence). This CDR3 is 15 amino acids long. Trimming took 3 bases from V and 4 from J, leaving 14 bases between them. DNA of the CDR3: TGTGCCAGCAGCTTTCCTCAGGGGAGGGCAGATACGCAGTATTTT. Its protein is CASSFPQGRADTQYF.

Many counts were recorded for this clonotype. The chain has TRBV5-1 and TRBJ2-3; TRBD2 matches at 11 bases. Germline loops: CDR1 SGHRS, CDR2 YFSETQ. Trimming at V came to 4 bases and at J to 1 base, leaving 8 bases not matched to a gene. CDR3 length: 17 residues. This CDR3 reads CASSPALAGGGTDTQYF. CDR3 DNA: TGCGCCAGCAGCCCCGCATTAGCGGGAGGGGGCACAGATACGCAGTATTTT. Drawing the rest from reference TRBV5-1 and TRBJ2-3, the complete variable domain is KAGVTQTPRYLIKTRGQQVTLSCSPISGHRSVSWYQQTPGQGLQFLFEYFSETQRNKGNFPGRFSGRQFSNSRSEMNVSTLELGDSALYLCASSPALAGGGTDTQYFGPGTRLTVL.

On this clonotype: Just one base apart from a much larger clone, this may be a read error. The rearrangement joins TRBV7-2 to TRBJ2-1; either TRBD1 or TRBD2 may fit D (6 bases each). In germline, CDR1 is SGHTA, CDR2 FQGNSA. The CDR3 loop spans 18 amino acids. Deletions cut 5 bases from V and 15 bases from J, with 35 bases between. The CDR3 coding sequence is TGTGCCAGCAGCCCATTTTTCGGGGGCGGGGTTGGCGGGAAAGGTTTGTTCTTC. Translation: CASSPFFGGGVGGKGLFF.

This chain uses TRBV30 with TRBJ1-1; D gene ambiguous. Between the trimmed V and J ends, which lost 0 bases and 1 base, there was a span of 6 bases. This CDR3 has 13 amino acids. CDR1 is GTSNPN and CDR2 is SVGIG in the germline V gene (reference sequence). CDR3 protein: CAWSVPKNTEAFF. The CDR3 DNA reads TGTGCCTGGAGTGTACCGAAGAACACTGAAGCTTTCTTT.

The sample holds many counts of this clonotype. The chain joins TRBV28 to TRBJ1-6; no clear D. V lost 7 bases and J lost 6, with 7 bases in between. The CDR3 sequence is 12 residues long. The germline gives CDR1 MDHEN, CDR2 SYDVKM. As DNA, the CDR3 is TGTGCCAGCATAGGGTTTAATTCACCCCTCCACTTT. Its protein product is CASIGFNSPLHF.

This clonotype was seen ten or more times. V usage is TRBV5-1 and J usage is TRBJ1-4, with 8 nucleotides matching TRBD1. V lost 4 bases to trimming and J lost 5 bases; unmatched junction nucleotides: 7. Looked up from germline, CDR1 is SGHRS and CDR2 is YFSETQ. CDR3 length: 15 amino acids. The CDR3 DNA sequence: TGCGCCAGCAGCGCCTCCGGGACAGGCAATGAAAAACTGTTTTTT. This translates into CASSASGTGNEKLFF. Complete variable domain (other parts from reference TRBV5-1 and TRBJ1-4): KAGVTQTPRYLIKTRGQQVTLSCSPISGHRSVSWYQQTPGQGLQFLFEYFSETQRNKGNFPGRFSGRQFSNSRSEMNVSTLELGDSALYLCASSASGTGNEKLFFGSGTQLSVL.

This clonotype was seen at least ten times. The chain has TRBV2 and TRBJ2-7, with a possible D match to TRBD1 (5 bases). Germline values: CDR1 SNHLY, CDR2 FYNNEI. Trimming shortened V by 7 bases and J by 0 bases, and 10 bases separated the two germline ends. The CDR3 has 13 amino acids. In DNA form, the CDR3 reads TGTGCCAGCAACACGGACAACTCCTACGAGCAGTACTTC. The encoded protein is CASNTDNSYEQYF.

V is TRBV6-2 or TRBV6-3 and J is TRBJ2-5; the D gene is possibly TRBD2 (5 bases). The V gene's germline CDR1 is MNHEY and CDR2 SVGEGT. The V end lost 2 bases, the J end lost 2 bases, and 6 bases lay between the germline ends. The CDR3 length is 13 residues. In DNA, the CDR3 is TGTGCCAGCAGTTACCCGGGACAAGAGACCCAGTACTTC. Translation: CASSYPGQETQYF.

This clonotype came up many times. This chain uses TRBV28 with TRBJ2-4; D remains ambiguous. Trimming took 2 bases from V and 1 from J, leaving 0 bases between them. The CDR3 is 12 amino acids. Germline values: CDR1 MDHEN, CDR2 SYDVKM. CDR3 residues: CASSLAKNIQYF. In DNA, the CDR3 is TGTGCCAGCAGTTTAGCCAAAAACATTCAGTACTTC.

This clonotype occurred many times. V usage is TRBV3-1 and J usage is TRBJ1-1; D gene uncertain. The CDR3 consists of 12 residues. Germline lookup yields CDR1 LGHDT and CDR2 YNNKEL (reference sequence). V was pared by 0 bases and J by 10 bases, with 9 bases between. The CDR3 is CASSQEGRIAFF. CDR3 in DNA: TGTGCCAGCAGCCAAGAGGGCAGGATAGCTTTCTTT.

This clonotype was seen many times. The chain has TRBV5-5 and TRBJ2-2, with D unclear. The CDR3 spans 12 residues. Between the trimmed V and J ends, which lost 3 bases and 7 bases, there was a span of 7 bases. CDR1 and CDR2 from the germline V gene are SGHKS and YYEKEE (reference sequence). CDR3 sequence (DNA): TGTGCCAGCAGCTCGGTCAACGGGGAGCTGTTTTTT. Protein product: CASSSVNGELFF.

The chain employs TRBV12-3 or TRBV12-4 and TRBJ2-2, with D tentatively TRBD1 (5 bases). V shed 3 bases and J shed 5 bases, with 13 bases lying between them. CDR3 length: 15 amino acids. CDR3: CASSLRQGGTGELFF. Written as DNA, the CDR3 is TGTGCCAGCAGTTTGCGGCAGGGTGGTACCGGGGAGCTGTTTTTT.